Listed below are T cell receptor beta chains from one sample, sequenced in a study of blood T cells in healthy people across ages. TCRdb re-analysed the 5' RACE reads in MiXCR, keeping a single row per CDR3 protein. The sample has around 400,000 distinct CDR3 sequences, about 55% seen once; the top ten hold around 49%. The sample taken for sequencing was blood. These receptors all stem from a man in his 60s in good health. Each CDR3 is given without its conserved first and last residue. A D gene is named only where the DNA matches it firmly.

CDR3aa: ASSLSRSYQETQY; j_gene: TRBJ2-5; v_gene: TRBV7-2; d_gene: NA
CDR3aa: ASSLFLRAGANVLT; j_gene: TRBJ2-6; v_gene: TRBV28; d_gene: NA
CDR3aa: ASSPGTGYGEETQY; j_gene: TRBJ2-5; v_gene: TRBV12-3/TRBV12-4; d_gene: TRBD1
CDR3aa: ASAPSVNYGYT; j_gene: TRBJ1-2; v_gene: TRBV18; d_gene: NA
CDR3aa: AWNREGYGYT; j_gene: TRBJ1-2; v_gene: TRBV30; d_gene: NA
CDR3aa: ASSSELAGAYNEQF; j_gene: TRBJ2-1; v_gene: TRBV7-9; d_gene: TRBD2
CDR3aa: ASSLGQPQDTQY; j_gene: TRBJ2-3; v_gene: TRBV5-1; d_gene: NA
CDR3aa: AIGSGAFGEQY; j_gene: TRBJ2-7; v_gene: TRBV10-3; d_gene: NA
CDR3aa: ASNGTPDTQY; j_gene: TRBJ2-3; v_gene: TRBV27; d_gene: NA
CDR3aa: ASSSRQGVARYNEQF; j_gene: TRBJ2-1; v_gene: TRBV7-6; d_gene: TRBD1
CDR3aa: ASSLALANNEQF; j_gene: TRBJ2-1; v_gene: TRBV2; d_gene: NA
CDR3aa: ASSPPTGPYNEQF; j_gene: TRBJ2-1; v_gene: TRBV7-2; d_gene: TRBD1
CDR3aa: ASSQDRGRVSYGYT; j_gene: TRBJ1-2; v_gene: TRBV3-1; d_gene: NA
CDR3aa: ASSLGQSADTQY; j_gene: TRBJ2-3; v_gene: TRBV7-9; d_gene: NA
CDR3aa: ASSSPTGTIVKTQY; j_gene: NA; v_gene: TRBV7-9; d_gene: TRBD1
CDR3aa: ANSPTDSTHEQY; j_gene: NA; v_gene: TRBV12-3/TRBV12-4; d_gene: NA
CDR3aa: ASSPRTRTEAF; j_gene: TRBJ1-1; v_gene: TRBV9; d_gene: NA
CDR3aa: ASSEDWQGKAAF; j_gene: TRBJ1-1; v_gene: TRBV6-1; d_gene: NA
CDR3aa: ASSVGAGALETQY; j_gene: NA; v_gene: TRBV9; d_gene: TRBD2
CDR3aa: ASSGVVNEQF; j_gene: TRBJ2-1; v_gene: TRBV2; d_gene: NA
CDR3aa: ASSLPTGTYNEQF; j_gene: TRBJ2-1; v_gene: TRBV4-1; d_gene: NA
CDR3aa: ASSWSQETQY; j_gene: TRBJ2-5; v_gene: TRBV6-6; d_gene: NA
CDR3aa: ASSVAELAVNEQF; j_gene: TRBJ2-1; v_gene: TRBV9; d_gene: TRBD2
CDR3aa: ASSTLRGQGAEQF; j_gene: TRBJ2-1; v_gene: TRBV7-9; d_gene: TRBD1
CDR3aa: ASRLTGVGLGGYT; j_gene: TRBJ1-2; v_gene: TRBV27; d_gene: TRBD1
CDR3aa: ASRSSTGGEQY; j_gene: TRBJ2-7; v_gene: TRBV7-2; d_gene: TRBD1
CDR3aa: ASSLGQGVTYNEQF; j_gene: TRBJ2-1; v_gene: TRBV7-9; d_gene: TRBD1
CDR3aa: ASMDSHTGELF; j_gene: TRBJ2-2; v_gene: TRBV28; d_gene: NA
CDR3aa: ASSSQVGYEQY; j_gene: TRBJ2-7; v_gene: TRBV7-2; d_gene: NA
CDR3aa: ASSRDRSTDAQY; j_gene: TRBJ2-3; v_gene: TRBV5-1; d_gene: TRBD1
CDR3aa: ASSAFTGSAGANVLT; j_gene: TRBJ2-6; v_gene: TRBV25-1; d_gene: NA
CDR3aa: ASSSRDYTDTQY; j_gene: TRBJ2-3; v_gene: TRBV28; d_gene: TRBD2
CDR3aa: ASSLLRSTGANVLT; j_gene: TRBJ2-6; v_gene: TRBV7-9; d_gene: NA
CDR3aa: ASRGQMAETQY; j_gene: TRBJ2-5; v_gene: TRBV2; d_gene: NA
CDR3aa: ASTPTRMSTEAF; j_gene: TRBJ1-1; v_gene: TRBV6-4; d_gene: NA
CDR3aa: ASSFQLREQY; j_gene: TRBJ2-7; v_gene: TRBV7-2; d_gene: NA
CDR3aa: ASSYSFQGSGEQF; j_gene: TRBJ2-1; v_gene: TRBV6-6; d_gene: NA
CDR3aa: ASSTGGGSYNEQF; j_gene: TRBJ2-1; v_gene: TRBV28; d_gene: NA
CDR3aa: ASSQDRTPRGTQY; j_gene: TRBJ2-5; v_gene: TRBV3-1; d_gene: NA
CDR3aa: ASSLGTRGGTEAF; j_gene: TRBJ1-1; v_gene: TRBV5-1; d_gene: NA
CDR3aa: ASSPVYGRSTDTQY; j_gene: TRBJ2-3; v_gene: TRBV6-6; d_gene: NA
CDR3aa: ASSVAGGPRDTQY; j_gene: TRBJ2-3; v_gene: TRBV11-2; d_gene: TRBD2
CDR3aa: ASSIPPRRAGNQPQH; j_gene: TRBJ1-5; v_gene: TRBV28; d_gene: NA
CDR3aa: AIGACRETRY; j_gene: TRBJ2-4; v_gene: TRBV5-6; d_gene: NA
CDR3aa: ASRGRGHPYEQY; j_gene: TRBJ2-7; v_gene: TRBV2; d_gene: NA
CDR3aa: ASIEDSGNSYNEQF; j_gene: TRBJ2-1; v_gene: TRBV5-6; d_gene: TRBD2
CDR3aa: ASSRDRNGYT; j_gene: TRBJ1-2; v_gene: TRBV2; d_gene: NA
CDR3aa: ASSLDRVTEAF; j_gene: TRBJ1-1; v_gene: TRBV5-1; d_gene: NA
CDR3aa: ASSRTTGAYNEQF; j_gene: TRBJ2-1; v_gene: TRBV5-1; d_gene: TRBD1
CDR3aa: ASSGGTTNYGYT; j_gene: TRBJ1-2; v_gene: TRBV5-1; d_gene: NA
CDR3aa: SFRRGYEQY; j_gene: TRBJ2-7; v_gene: TRBV29-1; d_gene: NA